A selection of T cell receptor beta chains follows, all from one sample in a study of T cells of healthy individuals. TCRdb reanalysed the 5' RACE reads using MiXCR and keeps one entry per CDR3 protein. Among under 70,000 distinct CDR3 sequences listed, about 14% were seen once. These receptor sequences come from a human donor in good health. The CDR3 runs from the conserved cysteine through the conserved F or W. The D gene is left open where the match is weak. The size of a clone is reported for some rows only, either as once, few or many, or as a class for expanded clones.

j_gene,abundance,v_gene,d_gene,CDR3nt,CDR3aa
TRBJ2-2,.,TRBV27,TRBD1,TGTGCCAGCAGTTACTATGGGACAGGGAACACCGGGGAGCTGTTTTTT,CASSYYGTGNTGELFF
TRBJ2-7,few,TRBV5-6,.,TGTGCCAGCACCTCGACCGGGGCAGAAGTCTCGTACGAGCAGTACTTC,CASTSTGAEVSYEQYF
TRBJ2-3,few,TRBV6-5,.,TGTGCCAGCAGTTCCTCAGGGTTGACAGATACGCAGTATTTT,CASSSSGLTDTQYF
TRBJ2-3,few,TRBV4-1,.,TGCGCCAGCAGCCGGAGGAGTGGGGACACAGATACGCAGTATTTT,CASSRRSGDTDTQYF
TRBJ1-3,few,TRBV29-1,TRBD1,TGCAGCGTTGAACAGGGGGCTCGTGGAAACACCATATATTTT,CSVEQGARGNTIYF
TRBJ2-1,.,TRBV5-4,.,TGTGCCAGCAGCTTTGGGCTAGGCAGTGAGCAGTTCTTC,CASSFGLGSEQFF
TRBJ2-5,few,TRBV20-1,.,TGCAGTGCTATTCGGGCCCCCGAGACCCAGTACTTC,CSAIRAPETQYF
TRBJ2-3,.,TRBV12-3/TRBV12-4,TRBD2,TGTGCCAGCAGTTTGGGGACTAGCGGGATCAGGACAGATACGCAGTATTTT,CASSLGTSGIRTDTQYF
TRBJ1-5,few,TRBV2,TRBD1,TGTGCCAGCAGCGAGACAGGGACGCAGCCCCAGCATTTT,CASSETGTQPQHF
TRBJ1-4,many,TRBV4-3,TRBD1,TGCGCCAGCAGCGGATCGACAGGGACTAATGAAAAACTGTTTTTT,CASSGSTGTNEKLFF
TRBJ2-7,.,TRBV4-3,.,TGCGCCAGCAGCCAATACATGGACTATTCCTACGAGCAGTACTTC,CASSQYMDYSYEQYF
TRBJ2-1,many,TRBV25-1,.,TGTGCCAGCAGCCCTCAAGGACCCGCAAGAGAGCAGTTCTTC,CASSPQGPAREQFF
TRBJ2-7,many,TRBV3-1,.,TGTGCCAGCAGAGCGGAGTCCTACGAGCAGTACTTC,CASRAESYEQYF
TRBJ2-5,.,TRBV4-2,TRBD2,TGTGCCAGCAGCCAAGATCCAGCGGGGGGGATGATGCAAGAGACCCAGTACTTC,CASSQDPAGGMMQETQYF
TRBJ1-5,.,TRBV20-1,TRBD1,TGCAGTGCCAGAGGGGGACAGGGGCCTGATCAGCCCCAGCATTTT,CSARGGQGPDQPQHF
TRBJ2-7,many,TRBV6-5,.,TGTGCCAGCAGTTACTCCCAGGGCGTACCCCACGAGCAGTACTTC,CASSYSQGVPHEQYF
TRBJ2-5,.,TRBV4-3,TRBD1,TGCGCCAGCAGCCCACAAGGCAGGGGGCGAGGAGAGACCCAGTACTTC,CASSPQGRGRGETQYF
TRBJ1-2,few,TRBV20-1,.,TGCAGTGCTAGATATGGCTACACCTTC,CSARYGYTF
TRBJ2-5,once,TRBV6-2/TRBV6-3,TRBD1,TGTGCCATCGAGCCACAGGGGAACCAAGAGACCCAGTACTTC,CAIEPQGNQETQYF
TRBJ1-4,many,TRBV7-8,TRBD1,TGTGCCAGCAGCGGAAATCGGTTTAGGGGGCAGGAAAAACTGTTTTTT,CASSGNRFRGQEKLFF
TRBJ2-1,.,TRBV7-9,TRBD2,TGTGCCAGCAGCCAATCTAGCGGGGGATACAATGAGCAGTTCTTC,CASSQSSGGYNEQFF
TRBJ2-2,few,TRBV2,.,TGTGCCAGCGGGACGGGAATGAACACCGGGGAGCTGTTTTTT,CASGTGMNTGELFF
TRBJ2-7,many,TRBV29-1,TRBD1,TGCAGCGTTGGGGACAGGGGGCACGAGCAGTACTTC,CSVGDRGHEQYF
TRBJ2-5,many,TRBV5-1,.,TGCGCCAGCAGCGCCGGGGGGACGGGACACTTTTTCCAAGAGACCCAGTACTTC,CASSAGGTGHFFQETQYF
TRBJ2-7,.,TRBV29-1,.,TGCAGCGTTGCATCTAGTGGCTCCTACGAGCAGTACTTC,CSVASSGSYEQYF
TRBJ1-5,many,TRBV6-2/TRBV6-3,.,TGTGCCAGCAGAGACAGCAAGGATCAGCCCCAGCATTTT,CASRDSKDQPQHF